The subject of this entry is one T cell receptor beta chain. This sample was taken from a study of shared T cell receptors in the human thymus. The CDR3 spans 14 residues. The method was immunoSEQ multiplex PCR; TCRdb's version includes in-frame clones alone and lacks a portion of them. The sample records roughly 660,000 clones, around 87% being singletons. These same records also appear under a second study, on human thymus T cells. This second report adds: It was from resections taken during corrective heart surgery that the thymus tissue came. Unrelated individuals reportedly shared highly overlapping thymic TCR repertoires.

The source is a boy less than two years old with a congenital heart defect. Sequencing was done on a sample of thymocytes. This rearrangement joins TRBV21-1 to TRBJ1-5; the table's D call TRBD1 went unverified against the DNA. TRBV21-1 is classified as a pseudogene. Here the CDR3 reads CASSTGQVNQPQHF. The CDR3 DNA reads TGTGCCAGCAGCACCGGACAGGTCAATCAGCCCCAGCATTTT.